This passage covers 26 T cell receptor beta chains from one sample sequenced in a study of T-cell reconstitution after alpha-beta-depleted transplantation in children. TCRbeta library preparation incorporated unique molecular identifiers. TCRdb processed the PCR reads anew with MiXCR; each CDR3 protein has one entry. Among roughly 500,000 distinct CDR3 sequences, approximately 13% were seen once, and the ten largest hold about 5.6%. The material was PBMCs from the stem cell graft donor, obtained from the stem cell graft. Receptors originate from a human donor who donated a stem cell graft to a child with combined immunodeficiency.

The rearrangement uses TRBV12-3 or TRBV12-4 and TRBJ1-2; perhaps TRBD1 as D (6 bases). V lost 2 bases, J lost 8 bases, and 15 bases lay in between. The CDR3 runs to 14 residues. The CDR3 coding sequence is TGTGCCAGCAGTTTAAGGGTATACAGGGAGGGCTACACCTTC. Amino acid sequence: CASSLRVYREGYTF.

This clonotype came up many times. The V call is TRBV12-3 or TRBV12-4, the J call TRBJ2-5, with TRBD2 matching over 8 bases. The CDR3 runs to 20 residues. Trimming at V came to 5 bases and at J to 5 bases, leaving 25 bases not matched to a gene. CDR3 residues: CASSPPFSLWREVLRETQYF. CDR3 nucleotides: TGTGCCAGCAGTCCCCCTTTTAGTCTCTGGCGGGAGGTCTTGAGGGAGACCCAGTACTTC.

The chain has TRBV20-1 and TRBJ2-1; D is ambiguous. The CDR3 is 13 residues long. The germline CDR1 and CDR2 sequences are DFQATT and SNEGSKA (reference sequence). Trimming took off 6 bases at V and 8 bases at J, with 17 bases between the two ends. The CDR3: CSAAPLYIDEQFF. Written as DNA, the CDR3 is TGCAGTGCCGCTCCCCTTTACATAGATGAGCAGTTCTTC.

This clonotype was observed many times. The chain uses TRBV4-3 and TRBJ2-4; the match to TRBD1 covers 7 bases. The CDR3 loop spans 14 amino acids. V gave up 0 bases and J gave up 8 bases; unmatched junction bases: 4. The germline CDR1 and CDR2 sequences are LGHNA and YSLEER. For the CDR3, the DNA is TGCGCCAGCAGCCAAGAAACAGGGGCGGACATTCAGTACTTC. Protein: CASSQETGADIQYF.

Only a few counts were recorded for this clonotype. The DNA of the CDR3 is TGTGCCAGCAGCCTTTGGGGAGGGGGCACGGATGAGCAGTTCTTC. Translating gives CASSLWGGGTDEQFF. The chain couples TRBV9 to TRBJ2-1; the D gene could be TRBD1 or TRBD2 (7 bases each). Trimming took off 4 bases at V and 8 bases at J, with 19 bases between the two ends. The CDR3 runs to 15 residues. Germline V lookup: CDR1 SGDLS, CDR2 YYNGEE.

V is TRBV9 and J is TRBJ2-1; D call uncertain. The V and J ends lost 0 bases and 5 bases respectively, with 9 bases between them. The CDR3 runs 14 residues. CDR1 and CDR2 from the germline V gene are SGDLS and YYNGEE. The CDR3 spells CASSVGGRNNEQFF. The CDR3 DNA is TGTGCCAGCAGCGTAGGTGGGCGGAACAATGAGCAGTTCTTC.

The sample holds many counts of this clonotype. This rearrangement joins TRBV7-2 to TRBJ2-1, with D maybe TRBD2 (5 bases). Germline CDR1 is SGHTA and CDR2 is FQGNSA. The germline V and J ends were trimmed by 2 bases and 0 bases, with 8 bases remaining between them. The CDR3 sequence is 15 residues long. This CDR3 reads CASSLQADSYNEQFF. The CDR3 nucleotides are TGTGCCAGCAGCTTACAAGCGGACTCCTACAATGAGCAGTTCTTC.

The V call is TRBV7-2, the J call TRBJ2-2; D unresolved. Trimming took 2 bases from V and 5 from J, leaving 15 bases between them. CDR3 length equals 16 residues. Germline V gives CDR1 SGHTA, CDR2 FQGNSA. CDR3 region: CASSLSPGGWTGELFF. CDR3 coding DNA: TGTGCCAGCAGCTTAAGCCCTGGTGGGTGGACCGGGGAGCTGTTTTTT.

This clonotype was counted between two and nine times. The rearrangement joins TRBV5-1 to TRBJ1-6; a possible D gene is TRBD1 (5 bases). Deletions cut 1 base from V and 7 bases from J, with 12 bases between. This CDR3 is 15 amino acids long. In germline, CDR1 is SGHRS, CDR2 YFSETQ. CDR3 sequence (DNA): TGCGCCAGCAGCTTGTCAGGGATTCGAAATTCACCCCTCCACTTT. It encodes CASSLSGIRNSPLHF.

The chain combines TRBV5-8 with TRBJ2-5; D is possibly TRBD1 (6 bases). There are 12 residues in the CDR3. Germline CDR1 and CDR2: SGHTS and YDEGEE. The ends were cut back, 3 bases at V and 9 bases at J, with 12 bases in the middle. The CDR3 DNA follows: TGTGCCAGCAGCTACAGGGTTGGGCCCCAGTACTTC. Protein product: CASSYRVGPQYF.

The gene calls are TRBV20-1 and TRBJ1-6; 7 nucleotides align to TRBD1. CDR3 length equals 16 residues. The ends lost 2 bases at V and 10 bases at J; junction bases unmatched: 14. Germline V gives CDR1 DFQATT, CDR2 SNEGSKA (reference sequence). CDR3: CSARSRGTTSKSPLHF. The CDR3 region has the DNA TGCAGTGCTAGAAGCAGGGGGACAACATCAAAGTCACCCCTCCACTTT.

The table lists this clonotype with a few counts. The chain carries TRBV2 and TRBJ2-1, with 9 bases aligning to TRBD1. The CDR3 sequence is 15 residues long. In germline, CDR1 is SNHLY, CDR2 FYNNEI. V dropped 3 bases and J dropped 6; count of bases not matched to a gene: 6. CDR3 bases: TGTGCCAGCAGTGAGGAGGGACAGGGCATCAATGAGCAGTTCTTC. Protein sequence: CASSEEGQGINEQFF. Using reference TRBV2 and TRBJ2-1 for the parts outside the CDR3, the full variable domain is EPEVTQTPSHQVTQMGQEVILRCVPISNHLYFYWYRQILGQKVEFLVSFYNNEISEKSEIFDDQFSVERPDGSNFTLKIRSTKLEDSAMYFCASSEEGQGINEQFFGPGTRLTVL.

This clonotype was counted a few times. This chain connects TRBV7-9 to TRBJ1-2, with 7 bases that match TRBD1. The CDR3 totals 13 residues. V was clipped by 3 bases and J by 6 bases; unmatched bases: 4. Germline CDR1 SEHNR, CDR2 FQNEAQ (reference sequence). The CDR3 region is CASSLDRSHGYTF. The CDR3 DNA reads TGTGCCAGCAGCTTGGACAGGTCCCATGGCTACACCTTC.

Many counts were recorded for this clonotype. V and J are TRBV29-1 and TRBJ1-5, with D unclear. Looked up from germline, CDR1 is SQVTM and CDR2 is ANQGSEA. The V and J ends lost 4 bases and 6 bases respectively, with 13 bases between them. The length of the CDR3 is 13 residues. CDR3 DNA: TGCAGCGTTGGGGATGCGGGAGGTCAGCCCCAGCATTTT. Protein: CSVGDAGGQPQHF.

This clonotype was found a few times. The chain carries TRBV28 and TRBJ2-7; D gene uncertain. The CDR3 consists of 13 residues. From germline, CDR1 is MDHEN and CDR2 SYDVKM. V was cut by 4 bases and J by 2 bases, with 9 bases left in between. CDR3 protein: CASSSQTPYEQYF. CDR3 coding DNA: TGTGCCAGCAGTTCCCAAACTCCCTACGAGCAGTACTTC.

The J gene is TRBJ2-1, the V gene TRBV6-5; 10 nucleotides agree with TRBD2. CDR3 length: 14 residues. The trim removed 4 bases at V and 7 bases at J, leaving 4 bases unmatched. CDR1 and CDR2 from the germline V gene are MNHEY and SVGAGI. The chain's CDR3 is CASSFSGRPNEQFF. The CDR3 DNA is TGTGCCAGCAGTTTTAGCGGGAGGCCGAATGAGCAGTTCTTC.

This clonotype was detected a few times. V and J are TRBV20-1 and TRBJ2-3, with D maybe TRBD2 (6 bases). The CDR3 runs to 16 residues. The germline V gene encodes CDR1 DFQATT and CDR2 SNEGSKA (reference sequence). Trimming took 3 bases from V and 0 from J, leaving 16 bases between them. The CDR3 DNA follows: TGCAGTGCTAGCCCGGCGGGATTCCCTAGCACAGATACGCAGTATTTT. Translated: CSASPAGFPSTDTQYF.

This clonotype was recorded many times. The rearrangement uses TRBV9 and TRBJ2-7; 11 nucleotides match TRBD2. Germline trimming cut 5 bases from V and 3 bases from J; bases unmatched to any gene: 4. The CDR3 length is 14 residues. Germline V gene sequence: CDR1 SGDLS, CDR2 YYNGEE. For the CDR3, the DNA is TGTGCCAGCAGTACCGGGACTAGCGGCTACGAGCAGTACTTC. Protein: CASSTGTSGYEQYF.

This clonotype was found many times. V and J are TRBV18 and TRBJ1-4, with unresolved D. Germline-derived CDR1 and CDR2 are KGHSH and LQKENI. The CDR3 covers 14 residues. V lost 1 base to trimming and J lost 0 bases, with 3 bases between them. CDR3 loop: CASSPRATNEKLFF. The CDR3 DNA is TGTGCCAGCTCACCACGGGCAACTAATGAAAAACTGTTTTTT. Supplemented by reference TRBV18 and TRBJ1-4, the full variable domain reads NAGVMQNPRHLVRRRGQEARLRCSPMKGHSHVYWYRQLPEEGLKFMVYLQKENIIDESGMPKERFSAEFPKEGPSILRIQQVVRGDSAAYFCASSPRATNEKLFFGSGTQLSVL.

This CDR3 reads CASSRDRGGDTQYF. The CDR3 region has the DNA TGTGCCAGCAGCCGCGACAGAGGCGGAGATACGCAGTATTTT. The gene calls are TRBV13 and TRBJ2-3; D may be TRBD1 (5 bases). CDR1 PRHDT and CDR2 FYEKMQ come from the germline V gene (reference sequence). The V gene lost 5 bases and the J gene lost 5 bases, with 14 bases spanning the gap. The CDR3 covers 14 residues.

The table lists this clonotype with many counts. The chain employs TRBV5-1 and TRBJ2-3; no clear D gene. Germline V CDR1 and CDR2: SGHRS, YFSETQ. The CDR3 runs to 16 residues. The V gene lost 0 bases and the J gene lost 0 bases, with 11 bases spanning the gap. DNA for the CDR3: TGCGCCAGCAGCTTGGCAGTGCTTTCTAGCACAGATACGCAGTATTTT. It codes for CASSLAVLSSTDTQYF.

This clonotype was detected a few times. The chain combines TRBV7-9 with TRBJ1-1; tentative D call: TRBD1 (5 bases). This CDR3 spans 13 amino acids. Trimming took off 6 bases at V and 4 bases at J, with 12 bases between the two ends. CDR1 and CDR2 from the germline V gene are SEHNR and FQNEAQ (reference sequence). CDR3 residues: CASRSGFGTEAFF. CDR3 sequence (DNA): TGTGCCAGCAGATCAGGGTTTGGCACTGAAGCTTTCTTT.

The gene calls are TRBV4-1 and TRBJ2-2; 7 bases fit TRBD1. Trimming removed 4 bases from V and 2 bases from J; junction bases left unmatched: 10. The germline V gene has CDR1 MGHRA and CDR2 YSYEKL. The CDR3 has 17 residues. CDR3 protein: CASSLGTGVDNTGELFF. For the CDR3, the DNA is TGCGCCAGCAGCCTAGGCACAGGGGTCGATAACACCGGGGAGCTGTTTTTT.

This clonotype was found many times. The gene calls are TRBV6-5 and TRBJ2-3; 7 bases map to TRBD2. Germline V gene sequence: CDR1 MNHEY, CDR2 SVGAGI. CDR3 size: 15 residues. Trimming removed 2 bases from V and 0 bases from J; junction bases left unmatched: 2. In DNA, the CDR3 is TGTGCCAGCAGTTACCTTAGCGGGAGCACAGATACGCAGTATTTT. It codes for CASSYLSGSTDTQYF.

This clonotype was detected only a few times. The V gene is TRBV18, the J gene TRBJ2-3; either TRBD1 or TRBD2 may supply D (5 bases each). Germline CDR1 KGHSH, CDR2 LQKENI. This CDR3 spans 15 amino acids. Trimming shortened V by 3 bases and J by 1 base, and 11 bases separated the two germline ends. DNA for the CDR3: TGTGCCAGCTCACCGCCGGGACCTGGCACAGATACGCAGTATTTT. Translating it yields CASSPPGPGTDTQYF.

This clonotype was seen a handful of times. The CDR3 protein is CASSPDMASITDTQYF. CDR3 sequence (DNA): TGTGCCAGCAGCCCAGACATGGCCTCGATCACAGATACGCAGTATTTT. The rearrangement uses TRBV7-2 and TRBJ2-3; no clear D gene. Trimming left V 5 bases short and J 2 bases short, with 17 bases between. The length of the CDR3 is 16 residues. CDR1 and CDR2 from the germline V gene are SGHTA and FQGNSA.